This T cell receptor beta chain stems from a study of blood T cell repertoires in COVID-19. Study summary: Specimens from acute and convalescent COVID-19 originated in the United States, Italy and Spain.

Adults between roughly 18 and 89 years of age took part from 20 to 25 US areas. Method: immunoSEQ multiplex PCR; TCRdb's copy keeps in-frame clones and lacks some. In the table there are roughly 300,000 clones, approximately 86% of which are singletons. V lost 5 bases and J 7 bases, leaving 12 bases between the germline ends. The CDR3 sequence is 13 residues long. CDR1 SGHDN and CDR2 FVKESK come from the germline V gene. The gene calls are TRBV14 and TRBJ2-4; D possibly corresponds to TRBD1 (6 bases). This receptor was obtained from a woman between 40 and 50 years old with acute COVID-19. Sequences were obtained from PBMCs or T cells enriched from blood (not recorded which). The chain's CDR3 is CASSKARGNIQYF. CDR3 bases: TGTGCCAGCAGCAAGGCAAGGGGGAACATTCAGTACTTC.